This T cell receptor (beta chain) was recorded in a study of technical replicates of blood from several donors. This clone was recorded a few times. CDR3 length equals 16 residues. V was pared by 1 base and J by 6 bases, with 15 bases between. Germline values: CDR1 SGHTA, CDR2 FQGTGA. Using immunoSEQ multiplex PCR, the repertoire was profiled, and TCRdb retains in-frame clones only, with some absent. Of some 81,000 clones in the sample, roughly 90% were seen once. The sample taken for sequencing was T cells isolated from PBMCs. The V call is TRBV7-3, the J call TRBJ2-2; perhaps TRBD2 as D (6 bases). This clonotype was sampled from a human donor in good health. DNA of the CDR3: TGTGCCAGCAGCTTAAACTCGGCGGGGAAAGCCGGGGAGCTGTTTTTT. Protein: CASSLNSAGKAGELFF.